The 18 T cell receptor beta chains reported below all come from one sample, sequenced in a study of blood T cells in healthy people across ages. Using a J-beta primer mix together with a sample-barcoded 5' primer, a second PCR was run for roughly 7 to 12 cycles. TCRdb re-analysed the 5' RACE reads in MiXCR, keeping a single row per CDR3 protein. The sample yields around 800,000 distinct CDR3 sequences, approximately 65% seen once. Source material: blood. Receptors were obtained from a young man in good health.

CDR3 sequence (DNA): TGCGCCAGCAGCCAACTAACCCCGTCCGGGACACCCTGGGAGGGCTACACCTTC. Translated, it gives CASSQLTPSGTPWEGYTF. The rearrangement uses TRBV4-3 and TRBJ1-2; D may be TRBD1 (6 bases). The germline V gene encodes CDR1 LGHNA and CDR2 YSLEER. Trimming shortened V by 2 bases and J by 8 bases, and 27 bases separated the two germline ends. The CDR3 is made up of 18 amino acids.

This clonotype occurred a few times. The CDR3 region is CASSDSRTGELFF. CDR3 nucleotide sequence: TGTGCCAGCAGTGACTCCCGAACCGGGGAGCTGTTTTTT. The rearrangement uses TRBV6-1 and TRBJ2-2; D not resolved. CDR3 length equals 13 residues. CDR1 MNHNS and CDR2 SASEGT come from the germline V gene. The V and J ends lost 3 bases and 5 bases respectively, with 7 bases between them.

This chain uses TRBV5-1 with TRBJ2-7, with 7 bases aligning to TRBD1. Germline V gives CDR1 SGHRS, CDR2 YFSETQ. The CDR3 length is 13 residues. V dropped 7 bases and J dropped 6; count of bases not matched to a gene: 10. The CDR3 DNA reads as TGCGCCAGCGCCTCCGGGACAGTGGGCGAGCAGTACTTC. Translated: CASASGTVGEQYF.

The chain uses TRBV4-3 and TRBJ2-7, with 13 nucleotides matching TRBD2. Unmatched junction bases numbered 7, after V lost 5 bases and J lost 6 bases. This CDR3 comprises 15 residues. The V gene's germline CDR1 is LGHNA and CDR2 YSLEER. Here the CDR3 DNA reads TGCGCCAGCAGCACCAGGACTAGCGGGGGCGCCGAGCAGTACTTC. The encoded protein is CASSTRTSGGAEQYF.

This sequence joins TRBV20-1 and TRBJ1-2, with D possibly matching TRBD1 (5 bases). Between the trimmed V and J ends, which lost 0 bases and 5 bases, there was a span of 19 bases. From germline, CDR1 is DFQATT and CDR2 SNEGSKA (reference sequence). CDR3 length: 16 residues. The CDR3 loop reads CSARDGGPGRLYGYTF. CDR3 bases: TGCAGTGCTAGAGATGGCGGACCGGGACGCCTTTATGGCTACACCTTC.

This chain links TRBV7-9 with TRBJ2-7, with D perhaps TRBD1 (6 bases). Germline CDR1 and CDR2: SEHNR and FQNEAQ (reference sequence). The CDR3 totals 14 residues. The V end was cut by 5 bases, the J end by 7 bases, with 18 bases between. CDR3 nucleotide sequence: TGTGCCAGCAGCCTGACGTCAGGGGCCGGGGAGCAGTACTTC. This encodes CASSLTSGAGEQYF.

J is TRBJ2-6 and V is TRBV14; D gene unclear. Germline CDR1 reads SGHDN; CDR2 reads FVKESK. The V gene lost 4 bases and the J gene lost 5 bases, with 9 bases spanning the gap. The CDR3 has 14 amino acids. CDR3 sequence reads: CASSPSARANVLTF. The CDR3 DNA reads TGTGCCAGCAGCCCCAGTGCCCGGGCCAACGTCCTGACTTTC.

The chain employs TRBV4-3 and TRBJ1-1; D may be TRBD1 (5 bases). The germline V gene has CDR1 LGHNA and CDR2 YSLEER. V was trimmed by 3 bases and J by 0 bases, leaving 8 bases between them. This CDR3 has 14 amino acids. CDR3 protein: CASSHSGLNTEAFF. CDR3 nucleotide sequence: TGCGCCAGCAGCCATTCAGGGTTGAACACTGAAGCTTTCTTT.

This chain uses TRBV9 with TRBJ1-2; no reliable D call. The CDR3 contains 15 residues. CDR1 is SGDLS, CDR2 YYNGEE, per germline. Trimming took 2 bases from V and 2 from J, leaving 13 bases between them. CDR3 protein: CASSVEVAGNYGYTF. In DNA, the CDR3 is TGTGCCAGCAGCGTTGAGGTGGCGGGAAACTATGGCTACACCTTC.

The chain links TRBV6-5 to TRBJ2-5; TRBD1 aligns across 8 bases. The CDR3 has 13 amino acids. From germline, CDR1 is MNHEY and CDR2 SVGAGI. Germline trimming cut 6 bases from V and 3 bases from J; bases unmatched to any gene: 3. The CDR3 nucleotides are TGTGCCAGCAGCGCAGGGGGCGAAGAGACCCAGTACTTC. It yields the protein CASSAGGEETQYF.

In its sample, this clonotype was seen many times. The chain joins TRBV7-2 to TRBJ2-1; D gene unclear. The V gene lost 1 base and the J gene lost 7 bases, with 8 bases spanning the gap. Germline CDR1 SGHTA, CDR2 FQGNSA. This CDR3 is 13 amino acids long. The CDR3 DNA reads as TGTGCCAGCAGCTTAGATCTGGGTAATGAGCAGTTCTTC. It encodes CASSLDLGNEQFF.

This CDR3 is CAWSGVAGETQYF. CDR3 in DNA: TGTGCCTGGAGTGGGGTAGCTGGTGAGACCCAGTACTTC. The gene calls are TRBV30 and TRBJ2-5, with unresolved D. CDR1 GTSNPN and CDR2 SVGIG come from the germline V gene (reference sequence). Trimming shortened V by 1 base and J by 5 bases, and 11 bases separated the two germline ends. CDR3 length: 13 amino acids.

The chain's CDR3 is CAISEGETVKPQHF. The CDR3 DNA sequence: TGTGCCATCAGTGAGGGGGAGACGGTTAAGCCCCAGCATTTT. The chain recombines TRBV10-3 with TRBJ1-5; no firm D call. V was shortened by 2 bases and J by 8 bases, with 13 bases between the two germline ends. Germline V gives CDR1 ENHRY, CDR2 SYGVKD. The CDR3 length is 14 residues.

The rearrangement uses TRBV7-9 and TRBJ2-1, with D tentatively TRBD1 or TRBD2 (6 bases each). This CDR3 has 15 amino acids. Per germline, CDR1 SEHNR and CDR2 FQNEAQ (reference sequence). Trimming took off 3 bases at V and 5 bases at J, with 14 bases between the two ends. Here the CDR3 DNA reads TGTGCCAGCAGCTTTTGGACGGGGGCAAACAATGAGCAGTTCTTC. It yields the protein CASSFWTGANNEQFF.

J is TRBJ2-7 and V is TRBV3-1, with TRBD2 identical over 15 bases. The CDR3 has 19 amino acids. CDR1 is LGHDT, CDR2 YNNKEL, per germline (reference sequence). J was trimmed by 2 bases and V by 3 bases; bases with no gene match: 11. The CDR3 loop reads CASSHPGTSGGPKPYEQYF. The CDR3 DNA sequence: TGTGCCAGCAGCCATCCCGGGACTAGCGGGGGGCCGAAGCCCTACGAGCAGTACTTC.

The chain employs TRBV6-1 and TRBJ2-7, with a tentative D call TRBD1 (6 bases). Germline V gene data show CDR1 as MNHNS and CDR2 as SASEGT. The CDR3 is 12 amino acids. Trimming stripped 8 bases from V and 0 bases from J, with 8 bases between. The CDR3 DNA sequence: TGTGCCAGCGGACAGACCTCCTACGAGCAGTACTTC. Its protein product is CASGQTSYEQYF.

The rearrangement joins TRBV20-1 to TRBJ2-7, with D perhaps TRBD1 (6 bases). CDR3 length: 12 amino acids. Trimming shortened V by 6 bases and J by 2 bases, and 11 bases separated the two germline ends. The germline V gene has CDR1 DFQATT and CDR2 SNEGSKA (reference sequence). Here the CDR3 DNA reads TGCAGTGCAAACAGGGATCCCTACGAGCAGTACTTC. It encodes CSANRDPYEQYF.

The rearrangement links TRBV30 to TRBJ1-1; a weak D match, TRBD1 (5 bases). CDR1 and CDR2 (germline): GTSNPN, SVGIG (reference sequence). This CDR3 is 14 amino acids long. V was cut by 5 bases and J by 0 bases, with 13 bases left in between. The CDR3 loop is CAWGEGRVNTEAFF. The CDR3 DNA follows: TGTGCCTGGGGGGAGGGGCGCGTGAACACTGAAGCTTTCTTT.